This TCR beta chain was identified in a study of CD8 T cells in Susac syndrome. Peripheral blood CD8+ and CD4+ T cells were profiled by TCR beta sequencing. The RNA, about 0.45 to 1 ug, was put through reverse transcription using random hexamers. TCRdb itself ran the immunoSEQ multiplex PCR reads through MiXCR, one entry per CDR3 protein. Of 150,000 to 200,000 distinct CDR3 sequences listed, about 96% are singletons. Germline lookup yields CDR1 DFQATT and CDR2 SNEGSKA (reference sequence). The CDR3 has 14 residues. V was cut by 1 base and J by 5 bases, with 14 bases left in between. This clonotype was sampled from a human donor with Susac syndrome. The sequencing input was CD4+ T cells from PBMCs. This chain links TRBV20-1 with TRBJ2-5; a possible D gene is TRBD1 (7 bases). The DNA of the CDR3 is TGCAGTGCTAGAGTGGAGACAGGGAGGGAGACCCAGTACTTC. This encodes CSARVETGRETQYF.